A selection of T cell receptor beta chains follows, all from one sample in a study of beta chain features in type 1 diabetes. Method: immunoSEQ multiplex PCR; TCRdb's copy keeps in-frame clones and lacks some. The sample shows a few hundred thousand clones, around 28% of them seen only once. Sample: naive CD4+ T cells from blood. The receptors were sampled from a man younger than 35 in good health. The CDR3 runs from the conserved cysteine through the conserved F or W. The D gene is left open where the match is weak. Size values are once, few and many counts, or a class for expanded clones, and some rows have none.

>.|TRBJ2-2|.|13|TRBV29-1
TGCAGCGTTGTCAGGGAGAACACCGGGGAGCTGTTTTTT
CSVVRENTGELFF
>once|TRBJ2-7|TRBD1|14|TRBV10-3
TGTGCCATCAGTGGACAGGGTGGCACCTACGAGCAGTACTTC
CAISGQGGTYEQYF
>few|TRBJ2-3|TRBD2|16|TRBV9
TGTGCCAGCAGCGTAGCGGCTAGCGGGCCCGCAGATACGCAGTATTTT
CASSVAASGPADTQYF
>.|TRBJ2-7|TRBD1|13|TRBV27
TGTGCCAGCAGTAGGACAGGGCCCTACGAGCAGTACTTC
CASSRTGPYEQYF
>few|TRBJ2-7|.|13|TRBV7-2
TGTGCCGGCTCCCGGGAGCCCTCCTACGAGCAGTACTTC
CAGSREPSYEQYF
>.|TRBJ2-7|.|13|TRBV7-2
TGTGCCAGCAGCCCGGACTCGAGCTACGAGCAGTACTTC
CASSPDSSYEQYF
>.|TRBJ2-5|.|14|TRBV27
TGTGCCAGCAGTTTAGTGGGAGGTCATGAGACCCAGTACTTC
CASSLVGGHETQYF
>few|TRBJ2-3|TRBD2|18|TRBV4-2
TGTGCCAGCAGCCAAGTGGCCAAAGTAGCGGGGAGCACAGATACGCAGTATTTT
CASSQVAKVAGSTDTQYF
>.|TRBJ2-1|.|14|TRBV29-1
TGCAGCGTTGAAGCGGGGCACGCCTACAATGAGCAGTTCTTC
CSVEAGHAYNEQFF
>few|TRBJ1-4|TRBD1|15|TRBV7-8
TGTGCCAGCAGCCCTCAGGGACAGGGATTTGAAAAACTGTTTTTT
CASSPQGQGFEKLFF
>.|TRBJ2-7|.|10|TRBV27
TGTGCCAGCACGGGGTACGAGCAGTACTTC
CASTGYEQYF
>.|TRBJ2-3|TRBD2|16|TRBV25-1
TGTGCCAGCAGTGAATCAACTAGCGGGAGTAGGGGTACGCAGTATTTT
CASSESTSGSRGTQYF
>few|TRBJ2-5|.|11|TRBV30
TGTGCCTGGAGTGAGGACGAGACCCAGTACTTC
CAWSEDETQYF
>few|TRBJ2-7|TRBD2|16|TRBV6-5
TGTGCCAGCAGTTACTCGGGACTAGCGGGCGCCTACGAGCAGTACTTC
CASSYSGLAGAYEQYF
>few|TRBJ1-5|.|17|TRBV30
TGTGCCTGGAGTCCCCACGGAGGCCTTGTAAGCAATCAGCCCCAGCATTTT
CAWSPHGGLVSNQPQHF
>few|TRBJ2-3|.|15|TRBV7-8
TGTGCCAGCAGCTCCCAGCGCAGCCTAGAAGATACGCAGTATTTT
CASSSQRSLEDTQYF
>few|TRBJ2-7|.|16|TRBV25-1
TGTGCCAGCAGTGAATCGGGCAGGGGGGCGTTCTACGAGCAGTACTTC
CASSESGRGAFYEQYF
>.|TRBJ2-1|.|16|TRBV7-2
TGTGCCAGCAGCCCCAGATCCGGGACGACCTACAATGAGCAGTTCTTC
CASSPRSGTTYNEQFF
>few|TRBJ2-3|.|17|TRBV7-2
TGTGCCAGCAGCCCGCGTCGCCGGCTAGCAGGCACAGATACGCAGTATTTT
CASSPRRRLAGTDTQYF
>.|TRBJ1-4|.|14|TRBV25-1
TGTGCCAGCAGTGAGGGACCGTATAATGAAAAACTGTTTTTT
CASSEGPYNEKLFF
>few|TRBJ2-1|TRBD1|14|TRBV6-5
TGTGCCAGCAGTTACGCCCAGGGGGCGAATGAGCAGTTCTTC
CASSYAQGANEQFF
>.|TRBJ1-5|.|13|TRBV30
TGTGCCTGGAGTGACAGGGATAATCAGCCCCAGCATTTT
CAWSDRDNQPQHF
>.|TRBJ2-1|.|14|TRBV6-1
TGTGCCAGCATGGCAGGTCCTTCCTACAATGAGCAGTTCTTC
CASMAGPSYNEQFF
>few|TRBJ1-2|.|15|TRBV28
TGTGCCAGCAGTTTAAGGACCCCGACAGGCTATGGCTACACCTTC
CASSLRTPTGYGYTF
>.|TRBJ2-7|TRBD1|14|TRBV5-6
TGTGCCAGCAGTAGGACAGGGGGCAACTACGAGCAGTACTTC
CASSRTGGNYEQYF